What follows is one T cell receptor (beta chain) and its context. Its antigen is unknown. The CDR3 is made up of 13 amino acids. V was pared by 3 bases and J by 5 bases, with 9 bases between. The germline V gene encodes CDR1 SGHVS and CDR2 FQNEAQ. This record comes from a study of shared clonotypes between healthy human individuals. Study-level information: Each donor had three CD4 naive, three CD4 memory, two CD8 naive and one CD8 memory plate.

Each subset's genomic DNA was split evenly across several immunoSEQ plates. Clones were sequenced by immunoSEQ multiplex PCR, and TCRdb holds only the in-frame ones, with some missing. The sample yields about 2.4 million clones, approximately 93% seen once. Findings and caveats of the study: Non-shared clonotypes had lower generation probabilities than those shared by all four donors.

The clonotype was recovered from a man aged 18 to 35 in good health. Some clones in this sample may be carry-over from other donors' samples. This chain joins TRBV7-8 and TRBJ2-3; D gene ambiguous. Sequenced input: naive CD4+ T cells from PBMCs. Subset indicated: CD45RA+ positively selected. The CDR3 loop reads CASSLSRIDTQYF. The CDR3, as DNA: TGTGCCAGCAGCTTGTCAAGGATAGATACGCAGTATTTT.